This T cell receptor beta chain was profiled in a study of T cell responses to AZD1222 COVID-19 vaccine (dated by TCRdb to the early 2020s). Regarding the research as a whole: A total of around 240 trial participants underwent TCR sequencing, of whom some 210 received two doses of AZD1222 and approximately 25 received two doses of the MenACWY control vaccine. Trial participants were enrolled by age into subgroups of 18-55, 56-69 and 70-plus years, and about 150, 27 and 61 TCR-sequenced participants, respectively, were included in these subgroups.

Cut back by 2 bases and 5 bases, the V and J ends lie 6 bases apart. From its cysteine to its phenylalanine, the CDR3 spans 12 amino acids. Only the CDR3 part of the read is kept: 36 bases, read in frame from the first base. CDR1 LGHDT and CDR2 YNNKEL were looked up in the germline V gene (reference sequence). The CDR3 regions of human TCRbeta chains were analyzed by immunosequencing. The published analysis was carried out like this. Repertoire TCRs were matched against a reference library of SARS-CoV-2-specific TCRs generated with the MIRA antigen-specificity platform. Breadth was defined as the fraction of unique TCRs that were SARS-CoV-2-associated. Depth was defined as the fraction of total T cells that were SARS-CoV-2-associated. Each spike-specific TCR was assigned to its reactive spike region and to a CD4 or CD8 class using the MIRA data. Log10-transformed breadth and depth values were compared by one-way ANOVA with Sidak's multiple comparisons tests. Imported from immuneACCESS, the table was reduced by TCRdb to in-frame sequences with V and J called. These copies leave out some clones; in studies compared against another copy, an unresolved V gene accounts for under half, and the cause of the remainder is not known. That table furnishes V, J and clone size, whereas the DNA furnished D and trimming. In all, the sample holds 250,000 to 300,000 clones, and about 94% of those were seen once. In total, the top ten clones hold roughly 0.6% of the sample.

What the time point label conveys for this sample: about 28 days (+/-7) after the second vaccine dose. AZD1222 recipients with second doses at about 4 weeks or about 12 weeks were pooled, because spike-specific TCR depth and breadth did not differ between schedules. The vaccinee samples were drawn from two UK trials, COV001 and COV002, one of which was a single-blind randomized controlled phase 2/3 trial testing AZD1222 (ChAdOx1 nCoV-19) in healthy adults. For TCRbeta chain sequencing, PBMC samples were collected from trial participants at day 0 and at day 28 after the second dose. On this clone: Which antigen it targets is not known. Within one base of it there is no much larger clone, and no base qualities were kept.

Points the paper makes about the study in general: Spike-specific TCR breadth and depth rose significantly after two AZD1222 doses compared with day 0 and with MenACWY recipients. Conclusions about previously exposed vaccinees were limited because only a handful of AZD1222 recipients were SARS-CoV-2 seropositive at baseline. The whole spike protein was spanned by vaccine-associated CD4 TCRs, and dominant responses were seen in regions 160-218 and 743-854. In the small 56-69-year group, the increase in depth fell short of significance, most likely because of low power. Because no day 14 peak-response samples were available, the repertoires could be characterized only after the peak T cell response. Most participants were white British and females outnumbered males, and the authors suggested that clonal diversity may have been underestimated. Reportedly, close to half of the unique spike-specific TCRs recognized epitopes lying outside the regions that are mutated in the B.1.351 and B.1.1.7 variants.

The specimen was peripheral blood, collected 28 days after the second AZD1222 dose. Recombination connected TRBV3-1 (or the pseudogene TRBV3-2) to TRBJ2-5; the D gene cannot be named for sure. The receptor was isolated from an adult who received the AZD1222 COVID-19 vaccine. The CDR3 corresponds to CASSQQQETQYF. The nucleotide sequence is given as TGTGCCAGCAGCCAACAACAGGAGACCCAGTACTTC.